This T cell receptor beta chain is drawn from a study of blood T cell repertoires in COVID-19. The overall study: The samples span acute and convalescent COVID-19 from the United States, Italy and Spain.

Generated by immunoSEQ multiplex PCR, the TCRdb table keeps only in-frame clones and is missing some. The sample shows 150,000 to 190,000 clones, around 89% of them seen only once. This clonotype was sampled from a woman between 40 and 50 years old with acute or convalescent COVID-19. The specimen sequenced was peripheral blood.

The CDR3 loop reads CASTTSGEQFF. CDR3 sequence (DNA): TGTGCCAGTACGACTAGCGGGGAGCAGTTCTTC. The rearrangement uses TRBV19 and TRBJ2-1; 10 nucleotides align to TRBD2. This CDR3 has 11 residues. V was pared by 7 bases and J by 10 bases, with 1 base of the junction left unmatched. CDR1 and CDR2 (germline): LNHDA, SQIVND (reference sequence).